These 19 T cell receptor beta chains were sequenced from one sample in a study of blood T cell repertoires in COVID-19. The data were produced by immunoSEQ multiplex PCR, yet TCRdb's version contains in-frame clones alone and is incomplete. The sample lists some 300,000 clones; 85% to 90% were seen once. Sequencing was carried out using PBMCs or T cells enriched from blood (not recorded which). These receptors all stem from a woman aged 45-60 years who had been exposed to COVID-19.

This sequence joins TRBV14 and TRBJ1-1; tentative D call: TRBD1 (5 bases). The CDR3 is 13 amino acids. Looked up from germline, CDR1 is SGHDN and CDR2 is FVKESK. The ends were cut back, 4 bases at V and 6 bases at J, with 12 bases in the middle. CDR3 residues: CASSPTGVPEAFF. Here the CDR3 DNA reads TGTGCCAGCAGCCCCACGGGGGTCCCTGAAGCTTTCTTT.

The rearrangement uses TRBV5-1 and TRBJ1-1; possibly TRBD1 for D (6 bases). V lost 3 bases, J lost 1 base, and 25 bases lay in between. Germline CDR1 reads SGHRS; CDR2 reads YFSETQ. The CDR3 sequence is 19 residues long. The DNA for the CDR3 is TGCGCCAGCAGCTCATCTTTGACAGGACTTGGTTTTAAGAACACTGAAGCTTTCTTT. Protein product: CASSSSLTGLGFKNTEAFF.

This clone was detected once. The chain uses TRBV12-3 or TRBV12-4 and TRBJ1-5; 9 nucleotides match TRBD1. The CDR3 is 13 residues long. J was trimmed by 6 bases and V by 5 bases; bases with no gene match: 2. The CDR3 here is CASSGTGIQPQHF. The CDR3 region has the DNA TGTGCCAGCAGTGGGACAGGGATTCAGCCCCAGCATTTT.

CDR3 protein: CASSHAGDSPLHF. The CDR3 bases are TGTGCCAGCAGCCACGCCGGGGATTCACCCCTCCACTTT. The gene calls are TRBV3-1 (or the pseudogene TRBV3-2) and TRBJ1-6; D gene uncertain. Germline CDR1 LGHDT, CDR2 YNNKEL (reference sequence). CDR3 size: 13 residues. The V end was cut by 3 bases, the J end by 8 bases, with 8 bases between.

The chain has TRBV7-2 and TRBJ2-7, with a tentative D call TRBD2 (5 bases). Germline V gene lookup returns CDR1 SGHTA and CDR2 FQGNSA. This CDR3 contains 15 residues. V was trimmed by 1 base and J by 2 bases, leaving 12 bases between them. Here the CDR3 DNA reads TGTGCCAGCAGCTTAGTAGGCGGGCAAACCTACGAGCAGTACTTC. Translating gives CASSLVGGQTYEQYF.

This CDR3 reads CAWSVGRVMVQPQHF. CDR3 nucleotide sequence: TGTGCCTGGAGTGTCGGCAGGGTAATGGTTCAGCCCCAGCATTTT. The chain links TRBV30 to TRBJ1-5; D possibly corresponds to TRBD1 (5 bases). Germline CDR1 GTSNPN, CDR2 SVGIG (reference sequence). Trimming shortened V by 0 bases and J by 6 bases, and 15 bases separated the two germline ends. The CDR3 consists of 15 residues.

This chain joins TRBV5-1 and TRBJ1-1; 9 bases are a match to TRBD1. Germline V gene lookup returns CDR1 SGHRS and CDR2 YFSETQ. The CDR3 loop spans 15 amino acids. With V trimmed by 4 bases and J by 0 bases, 4 bases remained unmatched. The chain's CDR3 is CASSVQGAVNTEAFF. Written as DNA, the CDR3 is TGCGCCAGCAGCGTACAGGGGGCGGTGAACACTGAAGCTTTCTTT.

The chain carries TRBV12-3 or TRBV12-4 and TRBJ2-3; D is ambiguous. CDR3 length equals 12 residues. The V end lost 3 bases, the J end lost 5 bases, and 6 bases lay between the germline ends. The CDR3 reads CASSFSGDTQYF. The CDR3 DNA follows: TGTGCCAGCAGTTTTTCGGGAGATACGCAGTATTTT.

The J gene is TRBJ2-7, the V gene TRBV18, with TRBD2 as a possible D gene (5 bases). Germline V gene sequence: CDR1 KGHSH, CDR2 LQKENI. Trimming took off 0 bases at V and 4 bases at J, with 7 bases between the two ends. This CDR3 is built from 13 residues. The CDR3 nucleotides are TGTGCCAGCTCACCACCTCGCGGGTACGAGCAGTACTTC. It translates to CASSPPRGYEQYF.

This clone was detected ten times or more. V and J are TRBV5-1 and TRBJ1-1; D gene ambiguous. V lost 0 bases and J 2 bases, leaving 5 bases between the germline ends. In germline, CDR1 is SGHRS, CDR2 YFSETQ. The CDR3 runs to 13 residues. The CDR3 is CASSLGSNTEAFF. In DNA, the CDR3 is TGCGCCAGCAGCTTGGGCAGTAACACTGAAGCTTTCTTT.

This chain connects TRBV28 to TRBJ2-2; TRBD1 matches 8 bases. CDR3 length: 15 amino acids. Looked up from germline, CDR1 is MDHEN and CDR2 is SYDVKM. V was pared by 2 bases and J by 5 bases, with 4 bases of the junction left unmatched. The CDR3 DNA reads as TGTGCCAGCAGTTTACGCGACAGGGGAACCGGGGAGCTGTTTTTT. It specifies CASSLRDRGTGELFF.

The chain links TRBV5-1 to TRBJ1-4; perhaps TRBD1 as D (5 bases). The CDR3 contains 15 residues. Trimming took 0 bases from V and 8 from J, leaving 14 bases between them. The germline V gene encodes CDR1 SGHRS and CDR2 YFSETQ. The CDR3 DNA sequence: TGCGCCAGCAGCTTGGCCGGGGGGTTCCTCGAAAAACTGTTTTTT. This gives the protein CASSLAGGFLEKLFF.

This clone was seen just once. The V call is TRBV4-1, the J call TRBJ1-4, with TRBD1 matching 10 bases. The germline CDR1 and CDR2 sequences are MGHRA and YSYEKL. The V segment lost 5 bases and the J segment 4 bases; nucleotides outside the gene matches: 7. The CDR3 covers 16 residues. CDR3 sequence (DNA): TGCGCCAGCAGCTCCCGGGACAGGGGCGATAATGAAAAACTGTTTTTT. Encoded protein: CASSSRDRGDNEKLFF.

This clone was detected a few times. The identical CDR3 is also encoded by other nucleotide sequences in the sample. The rearrangement joins TRBV7-9 to TRBJ2-2; D is uncertain. Trimming cost V 1 base and J 3 bases, with 3 bases left between them. This CDR3 has 13 amino acids. Germline values: CDR1 SEHNR, CDR2 FQNEAQ (reference sequence). The CDR3 spells CASSLVDTGELFF. In nucleotides, the CDR3 is TGTGCCAGCAGCTTAGTAGACACCGGGGAGCTGTTTTTT.

The CDR3 is CASRDTGLSTEAFF. DNA of the CDR3: TGTGCCAGCAGGGACACAGGGTTAAGCACTGAAGCTTTCTTT. The genes are TRBV25-1 and TRBJ1-1; D perhaps matches TRBD1 (6 bases). Germline CDR1 MGHDK, CDR2 SYGVNS. With 6 bases removed from V and 4 bases from J, the gap between germline ends came to 15 bases. This CDR3 spans 14 amino acids.

This chain uses TRBV6-1 with TRBJ2-7, with 9 bases that match TRBD1. This CDR3 contains 14 residues. After removal of 3 bases from V and 3 bases from J, the junction contained 3 bases not matched to a gene. CDR1 is MNHNS, CDR2 SASEGT, per germline. The CDR3 reads CASSDRDRVYEQYF. DNA for the CDR3: TGTGCCAGCAGTGACCGGGACAGGGTCTACGAGCAGTACTTC.

CDR3: CASSLVPANEKLFF. DNA for the CDR3: TGCGCCAGCAGCTTGGTCCCGGCTAATGAAAAACTGTTTTTT. The rearrangement uses TRBV5-1 and TRBJ1-4, with D uncertain. Trimming took 0 bases from V and 3 from J, leaving 6 bases between them. The CDR3 is 14 residues long. Germline loops: CDR1 SGHRS, CDR2 YFSETQ.

The V and J genes are TRBV30 and TRBJ2-1, with 7 bases identical to TRBD2. The CDR3 has 14 residues. With 1 base clipped from V and 8 bases from J, the junction kept 8 bases outside the gene matches. In germline, CDR1 is GTSNPN, CDR2 SVGIG (reference sequence). CDR3 in DNA: TGTGCCTGGAGTGATTATAGCGGGTTTGATGAGCAGTTCTTC. It codes for CAWSDYSGFDEQFF.

This clone was observed once. This chain connects TRBV3-1 (or the pseudogene TRBV3-2) to TRBJ2-5; TRBD2 aligns across 9 bases. Germline assignment: CDR1 LGHDT and CDR2 YNNKEL (reference sequence). The junction had 14 bases not matched to a gene; V was cut back by 0 bases and J by 0 bases. This CDR3 contains 20 residues. CDR3 nucleotide sequence: TGTGCCAGCAGCCAAGAGGGGGTGGTTAGCGGGGGTTCGTACCAAGAGACCCAGTACTTC. It translates to CASSQEGVVSGGSYQETQYF.